A single sample is the source of the 16 T cell receptor beta chains below, sequenced in a study of cytomegalovirus exposure and HLA in healthy donors (dated by TCRdb to 2016 to 2017). The protocol used for the library was the immunoSEQ multiplex PCR assay. For the multiplex PCR, a mixture combining 60 forward primers for TCR Vbeta segments and 13 reverse primers for TCR Jbeta segments was used. Not all clones reach the TCRdb copy of this immuneACCESS table, which keeps in-frame sequences only. Checked studies attribute under half of the gap to unresolved V genes and leave the rest unexplained. This sample holds 70,000 to 90,000 clones; 60% to 80% were observed only once. Of the sample, about 2.2% is held by the ten largest clones. Sample: PBMCs. Source of these receptors: a man in his forties or fifties in good health and CMV-seronegative.

This chain joins TRBV28 and TRBJ1-1; 8 bases match TRBD1. Germline V gives CDR1 MDHEN, CDR2 SYDVKM. Germline trimming cut 0 bases from V and 8 bases from J; bases unmatched to any gene: 8. The CDR3 contains 15 residues. The CDR3 is CASSLWGNRDREAFF. The CDR3 coding sequence is TGTGCCAGCAGTTTATGGGGGAACCGGGACAGGGAAGCTTTCTTT.

V is TRBV6-5 and J is TRBJ2-5, with 9 bases fitting TRBD2. The CDR3 is 14 residues long. V shed 6 bases and J 3 bases; nucleotides not matched to a gene: 5. CDR1 is MNHEY and CDR2 is SVGAGI in the germline V gene. The CDR3 region is CASSLASGKETQYF. CDR3 DNA sequence: TGTGCCAGCAGCCTCGCTAGCGGGAAAGAGACCCAGTACTTC.

CDR3: CASSPQSGGSYNEQFF. CDR3 bases: TGTGCCAGTAGTCCCCAGAGCGGGGGCTCCTACAATGAGCAGTTCTTC. V gene TRBV19 combines with J gene TRBJ2-1; 8 positions match TRBD2. CDR1 and CDR2 from the germline V gene are LNHDA and SQIVND (reference sequence). With 5 bases clipped from V and 0 bases from J, the junction kept 6 bases outside the gene matches. CDR3 length: 16 amino acids.

The V and J genes are TRBV7-2 and TRBJ2-5; 7 nucleotides align to TRBD1. The length of the CDR3 is 12 residues. Germline CDR1 and CDR2: SGHTA and FQGNSA. V dropped 5 bases and J dropped 7; count of bases not matched to a gene: 4. DNA of the CDR3: TGTGCCAGCAGCACCGACAGGGTGACCCAGTACTTC. Amino acids: CASSTDRVTQYF. The variable domain in full, completed from reference TRBV7-2 and TRBJ2-5, reads GAGVSQSPSNKVTEKGKDVELRCDPISGHTALYWYRQSLGQGLEFLIYFQGNSAPDKSGLPSDRFSAERTGGSVSTLTIQRTQQEDSAVYLCASSTDRVTQYFGPGTRLLVL.

The chain's CDR3 is CASSLPRSGAGVLYGYTF. The CDR3, as DNA: TGTGCCAGCAGTTTACCAAGATCAGGGGCCGGGGTGCTCTATGGCTACACCTTC. The rearrangement links TRBV28 to TRBJ1-2; D possibly corresponds to TRBD1 (6 bases). V shed 2 bases and J shed 4 bases, with 23 bases lying between them. This CDR3 has 18 amino acids. Per the germline V gene, CDR1 is MDHEN and CDR2 is SYDVKM.

The CDR3 here is CAISENSAQGAGGAFF. CDR3 DNA sequence: TGTGCCATCAGTGAGAATTCTGCACAGGGGGCCGGGGGTGCTTTCTTT. J is TRBJ1-1 and V is TRBV10-3, with 9 bases matching TRBD1. The CDR3 is 16 residues long. The germline V gene encodes CDR1 ENHRY and CDR2 SYGVKD. The trim removed 2 bases at V and 11 bases at J, leaving 15 bases unmatched.

The rearrangement joins TRBV7-6 to TRBJ1-3, with D possibly being TRBD1 (5 bases). Germline V CDR1 and CDR2: SGHVS, FNYEAQ. The CDR3 sequence is 16 residues long. Deletions cut 5 bases from V and 1 base from J, with 15 bases between. DNA for the CDR3: TGTGCCAGCAGCCCCCGGGACTCGACTTCTGGAAACACCATATATTTT. Translation: CASSPRDSTSGNTIYF.

The chain is built from TRBV19 and TRBJ1-5, with D hard to call. Germline-derived CDR1 and CDR2 are LNHDA and SQIVND (reference sequence). V shed 0 bases and J shed 1 base, with 13 bases lying between them. There are 17 residues in the CDR3. DNA for the CDR3: TGTGCCAGTAGTATAGAAAGGCGGGCAACAAGCAATCAGCCCCAGCATTTT. It encodes CASSIERRATSNQPQHF. Together with reference TRBV19 and TRBJ1-5, the CDR3 gives the full variable domain: DGGITQSPKYLFRKEGQNVTLSCEQNLNHDAMYWYRQDPGQGLRLIYYSQIVNDFQKGDIAEGYSVSREKKESFPLTVTSAQKNPTAFYLCASSIERRATSNQPQHFGDGTRLSIL.

DNA of the CDR3: TGTGCCAGCAGCCCGCACTGGGCAGGGGCCGGGAACACTGAAGCTTTCTTT. It specifies CASSPHWAGAGNTEAFF. This chain links TRBV11-2 with TRBJ1-1; D may be TRBD1 (6 bases). Germline-derived CDR1 and CDR2 are SGHAT and FQNNGV. CDR3 length equals 17 residues. V dropped 5 bases and J dropped 1 base, with 20 bases sitting between them.

The rearrangement uses TRBV19 and TRBJ1-5, with D perhaps TRBD1 (6 bases). The CDR3 runs 13 residues. Deletions cut 7 bases from V and 6 bases from J, with 13 bases between. Germline V gene sequence: CDR1 LNHDA, CDR2 SQIVND (reference sequence). CDR3 region: CASTPGVTQPQHF. CDR3 bases: TGTGCCAGTACACCAGGGGTCACTCAGCCCCAGCATTTT.

The chain is built from TRBV29-1 and TRBJ2-5; 8 bases align to TRBD1. The J call may be incorrect, as the DNA end agrees better with TRBJ2-7. The CDR3 sequence is 12 residues long. Germline V gene lookup returns CDR1 SQVTM and CDR2 ANQGSEA. Here the CDR3 DNA reads TGCAGCGTAGCGACAGGGGCGAACGAGCAGTACTTC. Translation: CSVATGANEQYF.

The V gene is TRBV6-5, the J gene TRBJ1-1; a possible D gene is TRBD1 (6 bases). The germline gives CDR1 MNHEY, CDR2 SVGAGI. The V end lost 7 bases, the J end lost 4 bases, and 16 bases lay between the germline ends. The CDR3 extends over 14 amino acids. The CDR3 loop is CASTKQGRSTEAFF. In nucleotides, the CDR3 is TGTGCCAGCACCAAACAGGGCAGGAGCACTGAAGCTTTCTTT.

The CDR3 sequence is CATSNGQGFQDGNTEAFF. CDR3 bases: TGTGCCACCAGCAACGGGCAGGGGTTTCAGGATGGGAACACTGAAGCTTTCTTT. The chain carries TRBV15 and TRBJ1-1; the D gene is possibly TRBD1 (6 bases). Germline V CDR1 and CDR2: LNHNV, YYDKDF (reference sequence). The CDR3 length is 18 residues. V was cut by 4 bases and J by 1 base, with 22 bases left in between.

This chain connects TRBV7-9 to TRBJ2-7; TRBD1 might be the D (6 bases). This CDR3 spans 15 amino acids. The germline gives CDR1 SEHNR, CDR2 FQNEAQ (reference sequence). The V gene lost 4 bases and the J gene lost 3 bases, with 16 bases spanning the gap. For the CDR3, the DNA is TGTGCCAGCAGCTCACCAGGACAGCGGTTCTACGAGCAGTACTTC. This translates into CASSSPGQRFYEQYF.

This clone was observed a handful of times. The V gene is TRBV6-6, the J gene TRBJ1-1; 8 nucleotides agree with TRBD1. Per the germline V gene, CDR1 is MNHNY and CDR2 is SVGAGI (reference sequence). The trim removed 5 bases at V and 6 bases at J, leaving 2 bases unmatched. The CDR3 runs 12 residues. The CDR3 loop is CASSPQGAEAFF. CDR3 nucleotide sequence: TGTGCCAGCAGTCCACAGGGGGCTGAAGCTTTCTTT.

The rearrangement uses TRBV11-3 and TRBJ2-7, with TRBD1 identical over 7 bases. This CDR3 is 14 amino acids long. V trimming: 1 base; J trimming: 0 bases; junction bases outside the gene matches: 0. Germline V CDR1 and CDR2: SGHNT, YENEEA. In DNA, the CDR3 is TGTGCCAGCAGCTTAGGGACAGGCTCCTACGAGCAGTACTTC. As protein: CASSLGTGSYEQYF.